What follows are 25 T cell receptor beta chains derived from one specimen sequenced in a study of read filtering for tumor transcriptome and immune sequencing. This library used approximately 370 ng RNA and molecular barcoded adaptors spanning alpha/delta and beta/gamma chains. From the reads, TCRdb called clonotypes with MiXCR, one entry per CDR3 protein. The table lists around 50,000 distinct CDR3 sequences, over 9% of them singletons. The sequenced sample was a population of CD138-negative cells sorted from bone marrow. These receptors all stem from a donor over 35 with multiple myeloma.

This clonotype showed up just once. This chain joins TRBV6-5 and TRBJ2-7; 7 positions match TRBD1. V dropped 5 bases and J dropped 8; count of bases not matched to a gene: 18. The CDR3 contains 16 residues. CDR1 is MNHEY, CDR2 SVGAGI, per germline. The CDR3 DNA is TGTGCCAGCAGTGACGGACCGGGACAGTGGACCCACCAGCAGTACTTC. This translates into CASSDGPGQWTHQQYF.

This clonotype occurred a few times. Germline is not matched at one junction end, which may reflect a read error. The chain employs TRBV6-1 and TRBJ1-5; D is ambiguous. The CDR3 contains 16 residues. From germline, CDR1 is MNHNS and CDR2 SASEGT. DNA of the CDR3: TGTGCCAGCAGCGTTGAGAGGTTGGCAGGCAATCGGCCCCAGCATTTT. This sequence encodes CASSVERLAGNRPQHF.

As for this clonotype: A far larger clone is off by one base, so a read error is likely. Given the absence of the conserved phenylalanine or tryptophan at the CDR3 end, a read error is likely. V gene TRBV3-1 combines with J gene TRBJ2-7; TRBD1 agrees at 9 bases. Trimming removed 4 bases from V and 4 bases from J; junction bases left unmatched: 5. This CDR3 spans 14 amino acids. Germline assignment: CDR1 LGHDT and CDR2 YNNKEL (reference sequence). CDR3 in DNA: TGTGCCAGCAGCCCGGGACAGGGAGGGTACGAGCAGTACTCC. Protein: CASSPGQGGYEQYS.

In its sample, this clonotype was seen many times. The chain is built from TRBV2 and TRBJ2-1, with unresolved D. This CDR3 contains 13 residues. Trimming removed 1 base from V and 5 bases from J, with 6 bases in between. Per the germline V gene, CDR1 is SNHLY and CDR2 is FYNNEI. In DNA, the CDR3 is TGTGCCAGCAGTGAAGAATGGGACAATGAGCAGTTCTTC. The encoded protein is CASSEEWDNEQFF.

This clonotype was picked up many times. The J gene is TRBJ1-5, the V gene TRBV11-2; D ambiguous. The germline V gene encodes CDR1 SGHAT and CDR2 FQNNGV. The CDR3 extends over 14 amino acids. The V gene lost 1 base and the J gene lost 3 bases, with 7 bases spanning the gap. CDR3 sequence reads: CASSLGQINQPQHF. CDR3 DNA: TGTGCCAGCAGCTTAGGGCAGATCAATCAGCCCCAGCATTTT.

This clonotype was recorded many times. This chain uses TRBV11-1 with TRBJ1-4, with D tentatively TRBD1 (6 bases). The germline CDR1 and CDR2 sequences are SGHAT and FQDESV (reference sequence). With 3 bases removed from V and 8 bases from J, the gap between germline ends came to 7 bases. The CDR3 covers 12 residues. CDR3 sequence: CASSFGGEKLFF. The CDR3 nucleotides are TGTGCCAGCAGCTTTGGGGGCGAAAAACTGTTTTTT.

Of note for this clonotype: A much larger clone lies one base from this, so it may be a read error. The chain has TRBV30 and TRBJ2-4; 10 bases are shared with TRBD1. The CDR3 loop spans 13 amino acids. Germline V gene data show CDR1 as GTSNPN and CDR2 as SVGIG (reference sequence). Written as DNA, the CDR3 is TGTGCCTGGAGGGGACAGGGGTTAAACATTCGGTACTTC. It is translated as CAWRGQGLNIRYF.

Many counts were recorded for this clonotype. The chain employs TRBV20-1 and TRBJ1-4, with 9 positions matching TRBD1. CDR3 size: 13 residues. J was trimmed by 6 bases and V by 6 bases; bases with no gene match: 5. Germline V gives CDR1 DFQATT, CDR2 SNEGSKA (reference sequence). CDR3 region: CSARDRAHEKLFF. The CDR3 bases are TGCAGTGCGCGGGACAGGGCTCATGAAAAACTGTTTTTT.

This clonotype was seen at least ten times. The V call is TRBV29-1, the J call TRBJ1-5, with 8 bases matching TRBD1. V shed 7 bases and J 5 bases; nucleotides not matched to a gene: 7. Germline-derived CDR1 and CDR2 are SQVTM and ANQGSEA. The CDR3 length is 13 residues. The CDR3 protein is CSAGQGIYQPQHF. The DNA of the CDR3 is TGCAGCGCCGGACAGGGTATATATCAGCCCCAGCATTTT. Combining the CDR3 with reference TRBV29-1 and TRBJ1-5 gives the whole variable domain SAVISQKPSRDICQRGTSLTIQCQVDSQVTMMFWYRQQPGQSLTLIATANQGSEATYESGFVIDKFPISRPNLTFSTLTVSNMSPEDSSIYLCSAGQGIYQPQHFGDGTRLSIL.

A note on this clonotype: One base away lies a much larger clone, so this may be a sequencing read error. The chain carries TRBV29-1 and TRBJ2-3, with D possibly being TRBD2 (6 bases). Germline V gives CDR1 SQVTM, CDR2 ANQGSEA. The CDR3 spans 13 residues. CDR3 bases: TGCAACGTTGACGGGGAGGGCACAGATACGCAGTATTTT. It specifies CNVDGEGTDTQYF.

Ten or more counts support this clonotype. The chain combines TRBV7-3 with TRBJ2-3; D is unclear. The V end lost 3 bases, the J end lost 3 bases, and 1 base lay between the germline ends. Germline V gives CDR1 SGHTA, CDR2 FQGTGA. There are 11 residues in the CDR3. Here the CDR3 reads CASSFTDTQYF. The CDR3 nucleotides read TGTGCCAGCAGCTTTACAGATACGCAGTATTTT.

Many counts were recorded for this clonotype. The CDR3 DNA sequence: TGTGCCAGCAGCGCCTTCACCCGGGACTACGTAAGATTTTCTCGGGAGCAGTTCTTC. Translation: CASSAFTRDYVRFSREQFF. The rearrangement links TRBV9 to TRBJ2-1, with 7 nucleotides matching TRBD2. The CDR3 is 19 residues long. Germline V gene sequence: CDR1 SGDLS, CDR2 YYNGEE. The V segment lost 3 bases and the J segment 10 bases; nucleotides outside the gene matches: 25.

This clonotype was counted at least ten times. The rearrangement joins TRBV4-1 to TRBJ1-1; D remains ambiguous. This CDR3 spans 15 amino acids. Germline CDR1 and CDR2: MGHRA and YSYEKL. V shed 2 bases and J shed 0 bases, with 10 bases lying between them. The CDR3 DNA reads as TGCGCCAGCAGCCAACCCAGGACCATGAACACTGAAGCTTTCTTT. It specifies CASSQPRTMNTEAFF.

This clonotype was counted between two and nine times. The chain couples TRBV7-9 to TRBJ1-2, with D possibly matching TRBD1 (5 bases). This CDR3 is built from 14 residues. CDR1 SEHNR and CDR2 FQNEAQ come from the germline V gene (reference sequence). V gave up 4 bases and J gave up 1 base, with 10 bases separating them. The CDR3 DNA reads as TGTGCCAGCAGCTCCCTGACAGTTAACTATGGCTACACCTTC. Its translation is CASSSLTVNYGYTF.

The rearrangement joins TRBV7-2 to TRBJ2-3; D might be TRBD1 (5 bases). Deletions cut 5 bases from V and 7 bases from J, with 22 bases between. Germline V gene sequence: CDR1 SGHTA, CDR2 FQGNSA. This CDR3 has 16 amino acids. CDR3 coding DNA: TGTGCCAGCAGCCCGTCCGCGAGACAGAGCCAGAATACGCAGTATTTT. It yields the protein CASSPSARQSQNTQYF.

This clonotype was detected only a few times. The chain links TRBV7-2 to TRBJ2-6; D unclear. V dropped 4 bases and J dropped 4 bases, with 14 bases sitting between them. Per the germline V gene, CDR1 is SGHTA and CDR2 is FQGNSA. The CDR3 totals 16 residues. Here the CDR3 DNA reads TGTGCCAGCAGCTCGTCGGGTTTCTCCGGGGCCAACGTCCTGACTTTC. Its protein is CASSSSGFSGANVLTF.

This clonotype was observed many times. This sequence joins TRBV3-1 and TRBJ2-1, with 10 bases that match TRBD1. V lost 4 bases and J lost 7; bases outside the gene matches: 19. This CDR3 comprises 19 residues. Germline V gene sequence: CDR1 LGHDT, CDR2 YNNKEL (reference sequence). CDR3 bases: TGTGCCAGCAGCCGACGTTTTCGTATCCGGGACAGGGGTGAGAATGAGCAGTTCTTC. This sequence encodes CASSRRFRIRDRGENEQFF.

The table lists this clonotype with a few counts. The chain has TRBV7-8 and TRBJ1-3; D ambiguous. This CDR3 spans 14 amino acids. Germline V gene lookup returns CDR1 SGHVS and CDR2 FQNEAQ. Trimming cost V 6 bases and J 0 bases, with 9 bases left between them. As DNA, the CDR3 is TGTGCCAGCAGTGAGATTAGCTCTGGAAACACCATATATTTT. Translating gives CASSEISSGNTIYF.

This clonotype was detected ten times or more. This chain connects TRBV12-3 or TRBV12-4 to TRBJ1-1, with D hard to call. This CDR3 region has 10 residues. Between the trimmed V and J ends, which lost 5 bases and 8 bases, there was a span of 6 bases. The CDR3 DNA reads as TGTGCCAGCAGTAGTGGGGAAGCTTTCTTT. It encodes CASSSGEAFF.

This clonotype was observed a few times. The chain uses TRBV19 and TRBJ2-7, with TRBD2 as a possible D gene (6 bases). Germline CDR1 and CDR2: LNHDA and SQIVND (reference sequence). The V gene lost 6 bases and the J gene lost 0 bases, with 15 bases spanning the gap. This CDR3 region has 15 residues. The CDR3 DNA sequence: TGTGCCAGTAGGACGGGGCGGGGAAGCTCCTACGAGCAGTACTTC. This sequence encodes CASRTGRGSSYEQYF.

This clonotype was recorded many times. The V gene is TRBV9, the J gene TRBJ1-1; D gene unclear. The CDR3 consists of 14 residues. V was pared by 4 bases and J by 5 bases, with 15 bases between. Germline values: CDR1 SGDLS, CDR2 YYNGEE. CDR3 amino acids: CASSRDGEMTEAFF. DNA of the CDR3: TGTGCCAGCAGCCGGGATGGGGAAATGACTGAAGCTTTCTTT.

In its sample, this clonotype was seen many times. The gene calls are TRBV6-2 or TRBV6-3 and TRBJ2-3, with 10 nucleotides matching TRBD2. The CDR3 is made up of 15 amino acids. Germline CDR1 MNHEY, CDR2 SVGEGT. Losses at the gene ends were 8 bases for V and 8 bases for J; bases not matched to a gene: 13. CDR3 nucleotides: TGTGCCAGCCTTCTACTAGCGGGGACCCATGTTACGCAGTATTTT. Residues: CASLLLAGTHVTQYF.

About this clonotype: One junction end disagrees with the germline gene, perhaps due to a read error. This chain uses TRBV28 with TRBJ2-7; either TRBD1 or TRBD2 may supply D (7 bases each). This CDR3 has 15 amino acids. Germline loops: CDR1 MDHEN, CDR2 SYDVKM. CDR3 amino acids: CASRSSGTAVYERYF. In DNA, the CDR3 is TGTGCCAGCAGAAGCAGCGGGACAGCAGTCTACGAGCGGTACTTC.

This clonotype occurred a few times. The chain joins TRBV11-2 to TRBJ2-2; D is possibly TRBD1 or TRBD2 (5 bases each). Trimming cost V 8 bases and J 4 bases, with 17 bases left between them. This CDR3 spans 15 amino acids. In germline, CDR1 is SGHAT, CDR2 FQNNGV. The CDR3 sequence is CASGVNQGVTGELFF. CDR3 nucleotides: TGTGCCAGCGGGGTAAATCAGGGAGTCACCGGGGAGCTGTTTTTT. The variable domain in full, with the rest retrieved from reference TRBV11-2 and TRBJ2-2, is EAGVAQSPRYKIIEKRQSVAFWCNPISGHATLYWYQQILGQGPKLLIQFQNNGVVDDSQLPKDRFSAERLKGVDSTLKIQPAKLEDSAVYLCASGVNQGVTGELFFGEGSRLTVL.

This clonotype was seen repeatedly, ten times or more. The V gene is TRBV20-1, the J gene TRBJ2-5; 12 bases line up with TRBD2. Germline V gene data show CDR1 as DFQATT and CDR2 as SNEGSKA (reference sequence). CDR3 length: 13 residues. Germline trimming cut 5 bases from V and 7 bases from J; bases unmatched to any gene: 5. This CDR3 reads CSASLTSGGTQYF. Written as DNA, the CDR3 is TGCAGTGCTTCGCTGACTAGCGGGGGGACCCAGTACTTC.